What follows describes a single T cell receptor beta chain. What it binds is unknown. TCRbeta library preparation incorporated unique molecular identifiers. TCRdb re-called the PCR reads with MiXCR, one entry per CDR3 protein. The sample yields 250,000 to 400,000 distinct CDR3 sequences, roughly 21% seen once. The CDR3 length is 15 residues. V lost 6 bases and J lost 2; bases outside the gene matches: 10. CDR1 and CDR2 (germline): SNHLY, FYNNEI. This record comes from a study of T-cell reconstitution after alpha-beta-depleted transplantation in children. Whole-study results and caveats: Surviving recipient T cells and thymic progenitors underlay high day-60 TCRbeta diversity in some patients. By one year post-transplant, T-cell counts and diversity largely arose from T cells that were newly produced. Alpha-beta T cells about two months after transplant reportedly derived from several hundred expanded graft clones.

The sample consisted of PBMCs, mostly from graft donor cells, taken 180 days after TCRalphabeta/CD19-depleted stem cell transplant. The gene calls are TRBV2 and TRBJ2-7, with 7 bases fitting TRBD2. The TCR comes from a male patient younger than 18 who had a stem cell transplant for acute lymphoblastic leukemia, so the T cells may come from the graft donor. Written as DNA, the CDR3 is TGTGCCAGCAGCTTGACTAGCTTCAAAACCTACGAGCAGTACTTC. Amino acids: CASSLTSFKTYEQYF.